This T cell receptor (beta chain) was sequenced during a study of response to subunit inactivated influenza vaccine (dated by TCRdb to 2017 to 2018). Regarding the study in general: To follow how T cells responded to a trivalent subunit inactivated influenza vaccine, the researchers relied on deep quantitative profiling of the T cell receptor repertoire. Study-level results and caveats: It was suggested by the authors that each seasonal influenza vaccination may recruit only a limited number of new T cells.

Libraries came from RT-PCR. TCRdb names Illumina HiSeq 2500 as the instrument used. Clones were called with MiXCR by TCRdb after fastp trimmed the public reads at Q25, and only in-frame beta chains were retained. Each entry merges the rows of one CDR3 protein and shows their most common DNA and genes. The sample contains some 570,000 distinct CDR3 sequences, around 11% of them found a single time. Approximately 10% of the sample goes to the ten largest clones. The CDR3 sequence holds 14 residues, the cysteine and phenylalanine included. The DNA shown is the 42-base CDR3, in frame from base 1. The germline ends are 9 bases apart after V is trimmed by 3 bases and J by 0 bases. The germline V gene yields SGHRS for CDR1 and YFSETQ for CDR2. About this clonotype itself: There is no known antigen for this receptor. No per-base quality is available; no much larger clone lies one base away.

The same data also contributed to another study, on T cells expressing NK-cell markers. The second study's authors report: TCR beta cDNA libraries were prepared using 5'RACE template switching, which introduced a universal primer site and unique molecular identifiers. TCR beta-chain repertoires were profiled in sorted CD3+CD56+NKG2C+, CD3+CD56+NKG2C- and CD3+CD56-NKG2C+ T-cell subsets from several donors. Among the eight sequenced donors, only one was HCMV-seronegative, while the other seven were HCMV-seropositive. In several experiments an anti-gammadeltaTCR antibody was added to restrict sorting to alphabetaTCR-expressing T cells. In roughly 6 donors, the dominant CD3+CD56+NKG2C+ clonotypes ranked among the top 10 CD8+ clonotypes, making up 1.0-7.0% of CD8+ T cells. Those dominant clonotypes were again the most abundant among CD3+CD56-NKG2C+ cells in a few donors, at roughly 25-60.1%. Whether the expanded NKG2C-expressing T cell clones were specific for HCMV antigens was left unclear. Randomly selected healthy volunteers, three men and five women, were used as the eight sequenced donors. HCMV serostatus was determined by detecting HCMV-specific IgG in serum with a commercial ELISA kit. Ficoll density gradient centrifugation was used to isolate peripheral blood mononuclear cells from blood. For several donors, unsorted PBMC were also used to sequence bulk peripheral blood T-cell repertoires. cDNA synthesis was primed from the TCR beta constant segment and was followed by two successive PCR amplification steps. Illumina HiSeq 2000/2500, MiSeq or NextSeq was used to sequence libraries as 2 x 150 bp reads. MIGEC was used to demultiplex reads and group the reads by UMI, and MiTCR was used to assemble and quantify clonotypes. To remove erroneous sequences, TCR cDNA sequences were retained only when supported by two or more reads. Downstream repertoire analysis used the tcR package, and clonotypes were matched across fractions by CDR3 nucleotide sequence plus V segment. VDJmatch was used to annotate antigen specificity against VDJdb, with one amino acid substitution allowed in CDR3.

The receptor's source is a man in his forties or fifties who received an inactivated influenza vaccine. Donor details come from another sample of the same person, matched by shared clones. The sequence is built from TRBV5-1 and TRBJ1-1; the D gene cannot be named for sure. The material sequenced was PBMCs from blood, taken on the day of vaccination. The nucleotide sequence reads TGCGCCAGCAGCTCGGTCAGCTTGAACACTGAAGCTTTCTTT. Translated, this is CASSSVSLNTEAFF.